A single sample gave rise to the 5 T cell receptor beta chains below, sequenced in a study of T-cell reconstitution after alpha-beta-depleted transplantation in children. The authors prepared the TCRbeta library with unique molecular identifiers. Each CDR3 protein is one row after TCRdb ran MiXCR on the PCR reads. The sample carries hundreds of thousands of distinct CDR3 sequences, under 12% recorded once. The material sequenced was PBMCs, taken before TCRalphabeta/CD19-depleted stem cell transplant. Source of these receptors: a child aged 2-9 years with inherited bone marrow failure, due to receive a stem cell transplant.

This clonotype has ten or more counts. The genes are TRBV20-1 and TRBJ1-5, with TRBD1 matching 7 bases. Per the germline V gene, CDR1 is DFQATT and CDR2 is SNEGSKA (reference sequence). The CDR3 loop spans 15 amino acids. Trimming cost V 6 bases and J 4 bases; bases outside gene matches: 12. CDR3 nucleotide sequence: TGCAGTGCAAAACAGGGGAGTTTGGAAAATCAGCCCCAGCATTTT. Amino acids: CSAKQGSLENQPQHF.

This clonotype was seen only a few times. V is TRBV19 and J is TRBJ1-1, with D perhaps matching TRBD1 (5 bases). V was shortened by 6 bases and J by 3 bases, with 11 bases between the two germline ends. This CDR3 region has 13 residues. CDR1 and CDR2 (germline): LNHDA, SQIVND (reference sequence). In DNA form, the CDR3 reads TGTGCCAGTAGACGGGGCGTTTACACTGAAGCTTTCTTT. It is translated as CASRRGVYTEAFF.

This clonotype was observed many times. The chain joins TRBV7-8 to TRBJ2-2; the D gene could be TRBD1 or TRBD2 (5 bases each). The CDR3 covers 16 residues. The ends were cut back, 2 bases at V and 6 bases at J, with 16 bases in the middle. Germline assignment: CDR1 SGHVS and CDR2 FQNEAQ. Here the CDR3 reads CASSLMRGPRAGELFF. In DNA form, the CDR3 reads TGTGCCAGCAGCTTAATGAGGGGCCCCAGGGCCGGGGAGCTGTTTTTT. The full variable domain, rest sourced from reference TRBV7-8 and TRBJ2-2, is GAGVSQSPRYKVAKRGQDVALRCDPISGHVSLFWYQQALGQGPEFLTYFQNEAQLDKSGLPSDRFFAERPEGSVSTLKIQRTQQEDSAVYLCASSLMRGPRAGELFFGEGSRLTVL.

The CDR3 spells CASRNRADGYTF. The CDR3 coding sequence is TGTGCCAGCAGGAACAGGGCGGATGGCTACACCTTC. The chain has TRBV7-9 and TRBJ1-2; tentatively, D is TRBD1 (6 bases). The V end lost 6 bases, the J end lost 6 bases, and 11 bases lay between the germline ends. Germline V gene data show CDR1 as SEHNR and CDR2 as FQNEAQ (reference sequence). The CDR3 spans 12 residues.

Comments on this clonotype: Possible read error: a much larger clone is one base away. The chain has TRBV5-1 and TRBJ2-3; D is unresolved. CDR3 length equals 15 residues. V lost 0 bases and J lost 2, with 10 bases in between. The germline V gene encodes CDR1 SGHRS and CDR2 YFSETQ. The CDR3 bases are TGCGCCAGCAGCTTGGGTACACGGTTCACAGATACGCAGTATTTT. Translation gives CASSLGTRFTDTQYF.